A selection of T cell receptor beta chains follows, all from one sample in a study of T cells in Graves' hyperthyroidism and ophthalmopathy. One entry per CDR3 protein, called by TCRdb with MiXCR from the multiplex PCR reads. Among some 200,000 distinct CDR3 sequences listed, over 15% were seen once. The sequencing input was blood. Every receptor here comes from a man aged 45-65 years with Graves' hyperthyroidism. The CDR3 runs from the conserved cysteine through the conserved F or W. The order of the fields is J gene, D gene, clone size, V gene, CDR3 length, CDR3 DNA, CDR3 protein. A D gene is named only where the DNA matches it firmly. Size tells how often a clone was seen (once, few, many) or the class of an expanded clone, and some rows leave it out.

j_call: TRBJ2-2
d_call: TRBD2
clone_size: few
v_call: TRBV5-5
cdr3_length: 19
cdr3_nt: TGTGCCAGCAGCAGTCGACCCGGGACTAGCGGGTCCCACACCGGGGAGCTGTTTTTT
cdr3_aa: CASSSRPGTSGSHTGELFF

j_call: TRBJ1-2
d_call: -
clone_size: -
v_call: TRBV7-2
cdr3_length: 15
cdr3_nt: TGTGCCAGCAGCCCCCGGACAGTGGGGGGCTATGGCTACACCTTC
cdr3_aa: CASSPRTVGGYGYTF

j_call: TRBJ1-1
d_call: TRBD1
clone_size: many
v_call: TRBV7-9
cdr3_length: 15
cdr3_nt: TGTGCCAGCAGCTTAAGGCCCAGGGGGCTCACTGAAGCTTTCTTT
cdr3_aa: CASSLRPRGLTEAFF

j_call: TRBJ1-5
d_call: -
clone_size: many
v_call: TRBV7-8
cdr3_length: 14
cdr3_nt: TGTGCCAGCAGCTCTCCAGACCGCAGCGGGCCCCAGCATTTT
cdr3_aa: CASSSPDRSGPQHF

j_call: TRBJ1-5
d_call: TRBD1
clone_size: many
v_call: TRBV30
cdr3_length: 14
cdr3_nt: TGTGCCTTTAGGGGGCCAGGGACGGATCAGCCCCAGCATTTT
cdr3_aa: CAFRGPGTDQPQHF

j_call: TRBJ2-7
d_call: -
clone_size: few
v_call: TRBV20-1
cdr3_length: 13
cdr3_nt: TGCAGTGCCCTCCCTACTAGCACCTACGAGCAGTACTTC
cdr3_aa: CSALPTSTYEQYF

j_call: TRBJ2-7
d_call: TRBD1
clone_size: few
v_call: TRBV27
cdr3_length: 15
cdr3_nt: TGTGCCAGCAGTTCCCTCGGACAGGGAAGAAGGGAGCAGTACTTC
cdr3_aa: CASSSLGQGRREQYF

j_call: TRBJ1-5
d_call: TRBD1
clone_size: many
v_call: TRBV28
cdr3_length: 15
cdr3_nt: TGTGCCAGCAGTGTGGTGACAGGGAGTATTCAGCCCCAGCATTTT
cdr3_aa: CASSVVTGSIQPQHF

j_call: TRBJ2-5
d_call: -
clone_size: -
v_call: TRBV6-2/TRBV6-3
cdr3_length: 17
cdr3_nt: TGTGCCAGCAGTTACTCATGGGAGGAGGACTGGAGAGAGACCCAGTACTTC
cdr3_aa: CASSYSWEEDWRETQYF

j_call: TRBJ2-1
d_call: TRBD2
clone_size: -
v_call: TRBV5-1
cdr3_length: 16
cdr3_nt: TGCGCCAGCAGCTTAACAAGTAGCGGGGTATACAATGAGCAGTTCTTC
cdr3_aa: CASSLTSSGVYNEQFF

j_call: TRBJ1-1
d_call: -
clone_size: many
v_call: TRBV5-1
cdr3_length: 14
cdr3_nt: TGCGCCAGCAGCTGGGACACCATGAACACTGAAGCTTTCTTT
cdr3_aa: CASSWDTMNTEAFF

j_call: TRBJ2-5
d_call: -
clone_size: many
v_call: TRBV6-1
cdr3_length: 19
cdr3_nt: TGTGCCAGCAGTGCCAAAAAACGGTTTGGGACCGGGGACCAAGAGACCCAGTACTTC
cdr3_aa: CASSAKKRFGTGDQETQYF

j_call: TRBJ2-1
d_call: TRBD2
clone_size: -
v_call: TRBV28
cdr3_length: 14
cdr3_nt: TGTGCCGGCAGTTTGCCTAGCGGATACAATGAGCAGTTCTTC
cdr3_aa: CAGSLPSGYNEQFF

j_call: TRBJ2-5
d_call: -
clone_size: many
v_call: TRBV20-1
cdr3_length: 12
cdr3_nt: TGCAGTGCTGTTAGCGGACAAGAGACCCAGTACTTC
cdr3_aa: CSAVSGQETQYF

j_call: TRBJ1-5
d_call: -
clone_size: -
v_call: TRBV7-8
cdr3_length: 16
cdr3_nt: TGTGCCAGCAGCTTAGCGAGATCCCTAGGCAATCAGCCCCAGCATTTT
cdr3_aa: CASSLARSLGNQPQHF

j_call: TRBJ2-3
d_call: TRBD2
clone_size: many
v_call: TRBV5-1
cdr3_length: 18
cdr3_nt: TGCGCCAGCAGCTTTGCCCAGCGGGAGGGCCCTTCTGGGGGTACGCAGTATTTT
cdr3_aa: CASSFAQREGPSGGTQYF

j_call: TRBJ1-5
d_call: -
clone_size: many
v_call: TRBV7-9
cdr3_length: 13
cdr3_nt: TGTGCCAGCAGCTTAGATCGGGGTCAGCCCCAGCATTTT
cdr3_aa: CASSLDRGQPQHF

j_call: TRBJ2-3
d_call: TRBD2
clone_size: many
v_call: TRBV3-1
cdr3_length: 17
cdr3_nt: TGTGCCAGCAGCCAGTTTAGCGGGAGAGCAACCACAGATACGCAGTATTTT
cdr3_aa: CASSQFSGRATTDTQYF

j_call: TRBJ2-2
d_call: -
clone_size: -
v_call: TRBV6-1
cdr3_length: 15
cdr3_nt: TGTGCCACCGGTCGTCTGCGGGAGAACACCGGGGAGCTGTTTTTT
cdr3_aa: CATGRLRENTGELFF

j_call: TRBJ1-1
d_call: -
clone_size: few
v_call: TRBV4-2
cdr3_length: 14
cdr3_nt: TGTGCCAGCAGCCTAGGTGATGTGAACACTGAAGCTTTCTTT
cdr3_aa: CASSLGDVNTEAFF

j_call: TRBJ1-5
d_call: -
clone_size: many
v_call: TRBV7-2
cdr3_length: 14
cdr3_nt: TGTGCCAGCAGCTCGACGGACACCAATCAGCCCCAGCATTTT
cdr3_aa: CASSSTDTNQPQHF

j_call: TRBJ2-7
d_call: TRBD1
clone_size: few
v_call: TRBV29-1
cdr3_length: 15
cdr3_nt: TGCAGCGTTGAAGCTGGACGGGACAGAAACTACGAGCAGTACTTC
cdr3_aa: CSVEAGRDRNYEQYF

j_call: TRBJ2-1
d_call: -
clone_size: -
v_call: TRBV18
cdr3_length: 16
cdr3_nt: TGTGCCAGCTCACCACCTTCCGGGGGACCCTACAATGAGCAGTTCTTC
cdr3_aa: CASSPPSGGPYNEQFF

j_call: TRBJ2-2
d_call: -
clone_size: many
v_call: TRBV12-3/TRBV12-4
cdr3_length: 12
cdr3_nt: TGTGCCAGCAGTTGGAAGGGGAGGGAGCTGTTTTTT
cdr3_aa: CASSWKGRELFF

j_call: TRBJ2-7
d_call: -
clone_size: few
v_call: TRBV6-2/TRBV6-3
cdr3_length: 13
cdr3_nt: TGTGCCAGCAGTTATTTGGGGGCCTACGAGCAGTACTTC
cdr3_aa: CASSYLGAYEQYF

j_call: TRBJ2-3
d_call: TRBD2
clone_size: -
v_call: TRBV7-8
cdr3_length: 20
cdr3_nt: TGTGCCAGCAGCTTAAGCCGAACCGGGACTAGCGGGAGAGAGGCAGATACGCAGTATTTT
cdr3_aa: CASSLSRTGTSGREADTQYF

j_call: TRBJ1-5
d_call: TRBD1
clone_size: -
v_call: TRBV28
cdr3_length: 15
cdr3_nt: TGTGCCAGCAGTACCCGGGACAGAGGCGGTCAGCCCCAGCATTTT
cdr3_aa: CASSTRDRGGQPQHF